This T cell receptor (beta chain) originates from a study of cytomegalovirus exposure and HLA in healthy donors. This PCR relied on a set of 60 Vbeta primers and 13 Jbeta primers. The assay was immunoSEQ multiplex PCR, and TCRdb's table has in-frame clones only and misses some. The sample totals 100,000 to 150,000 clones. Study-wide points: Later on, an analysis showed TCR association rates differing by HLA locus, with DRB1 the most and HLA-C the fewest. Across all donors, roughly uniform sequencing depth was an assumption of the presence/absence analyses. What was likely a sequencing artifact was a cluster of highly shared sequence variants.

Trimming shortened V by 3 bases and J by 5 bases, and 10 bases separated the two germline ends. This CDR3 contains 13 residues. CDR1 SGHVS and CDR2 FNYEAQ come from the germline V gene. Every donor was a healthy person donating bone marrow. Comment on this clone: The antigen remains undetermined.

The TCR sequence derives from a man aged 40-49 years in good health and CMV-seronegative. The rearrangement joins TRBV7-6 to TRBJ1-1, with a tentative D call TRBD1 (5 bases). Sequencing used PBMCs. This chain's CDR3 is CASSLGQATEAFF. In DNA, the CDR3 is TGTGCCAGCAGCTTGGGGCAGGCAACTGAAGCTTTCTTT.